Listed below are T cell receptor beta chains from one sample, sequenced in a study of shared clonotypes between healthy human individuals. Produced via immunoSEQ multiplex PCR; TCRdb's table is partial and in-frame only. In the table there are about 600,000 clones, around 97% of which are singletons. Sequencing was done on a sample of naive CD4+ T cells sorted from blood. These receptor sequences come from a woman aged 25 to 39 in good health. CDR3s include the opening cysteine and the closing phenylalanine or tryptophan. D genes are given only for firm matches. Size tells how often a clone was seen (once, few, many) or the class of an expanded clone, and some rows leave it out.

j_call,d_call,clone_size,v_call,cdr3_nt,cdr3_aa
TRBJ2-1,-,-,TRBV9,TGTGCCAGCAGCGTTACGGGCTACAATGAGCAGTTCTTC,CASSVTGYNEQFF
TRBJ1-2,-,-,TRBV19,TGTGCCAGTAGTCCCCAAACAGGGTGGAGTGGCTACACCTTC,CASSPQTGWSGYTF
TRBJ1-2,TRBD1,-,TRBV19,TGTGCCAGTCGACAGGGCCTCGGCTACACCTTC,CASRQGLGYTF
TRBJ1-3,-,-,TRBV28,TGTGCCAGCAGTTCAACTGGGACGGGGGTCGGAAACACCATATATTTT,CASSSTGTGVGNTIYF
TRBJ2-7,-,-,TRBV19,TGTGCCAGTAGTACAGCGCGAAAAGGGGGATACGAGCAGTACTTC,CASSTARKGGYEQYF
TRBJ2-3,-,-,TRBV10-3,TGTGCCATCCAACGGGGATCAGGCACAGATACGCAGTATTTT,CAIQRGSGTDTQYF
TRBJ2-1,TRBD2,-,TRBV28,TGTGCCAGCAGTTTATCCAAGACTAGCGGGAGCTCCTACAATGAGCAGTTCTTC,CASSLSKTSGSSYNEQFF
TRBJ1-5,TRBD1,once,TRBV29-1,TGCAGCGTTGAGACAGGGGACAATCAGCCCCAGCATTTT,CSVETGDNQPQHF
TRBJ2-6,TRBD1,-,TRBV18,TGTGCCAGCTCATCGACAGGGGCTGGGGCCAACGTCCTGACTTTC,CASSSTGAGANVLTF
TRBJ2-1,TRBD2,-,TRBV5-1,TGCGCCAGCAGCTTCGAGAGCGGGAGCTACAATGAGCAGTTCTTC,CASSFESGSYNEQFF
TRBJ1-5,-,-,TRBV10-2,TGCGCCAGCAGTGAGGGCTCTCAGCCCCAGCATTTT,CASSEGSQPQHF
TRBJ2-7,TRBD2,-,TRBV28,TGTGCCAGCAGTTTACTCTCGGGAGGGAGCTCCTACGAGCAGTACTTC,CASSLLSGGSSYEQYF
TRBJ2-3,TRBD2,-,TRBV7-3,TGTGCCAGCAGTATCACTAGACTAGCGGGAGGCACAGATACGCAGTATTTT,CASSITRLAGGTDTQYF
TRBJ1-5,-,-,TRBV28,TGTGCCAGCACAAAGGGGCAGCAAGATCAGCCCCAGCATTTT,CASTKGQQDQPQHF
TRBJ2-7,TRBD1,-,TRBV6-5,TGTGCCAGCCGGGACAGGGCCTACGAGCAGTACTTC,CASRDRAYEQYF
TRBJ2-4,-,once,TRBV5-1,TGCGCCAGCAGCCAGACGGCTGACATTCAGTACTTC,CASSQTADIQYF
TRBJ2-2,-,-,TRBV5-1,TGCGCCAGCAGTAACGGGGCCGGGGAGCTGTTTTTT,CASSNGAGELFF
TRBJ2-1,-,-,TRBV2,TGTGCCAGCAGTTTTCGTCTAGTGACCTCAGCCGATGAGCAGTTCTTC,CASSFRLVTSADEQFF
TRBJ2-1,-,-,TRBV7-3,TGTGCCAGCAGCGCTACCGAGGTACCCTACAATGAGCAGTTCTTC,CASSATEVPYNEQFF
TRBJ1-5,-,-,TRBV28,TGTGCCAGCACCCGGTTGGGGGGGGTTGGGGAGTATCAGCCCCAGCATTTT,CASTRLGGVGEYQPQHF
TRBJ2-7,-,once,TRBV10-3,TGTGCCATCAGTGATCAGGGGATGATCTACGAGCAGTACTTC,CAISDQGMIYEQYF
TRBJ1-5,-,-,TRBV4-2,TGTGCCAGCAGCCATGAATGGGGTAGCAATCAGCCCCAGCATTTT,CASSHEWGSNQPQHF
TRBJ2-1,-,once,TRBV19,TGTGCCAGTAGTCCAAATGGGGGCAGGGATGAGCAGTTCTTC,CASSPNGGRDEQFF
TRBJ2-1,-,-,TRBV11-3,TGTGCCAGCAGCTCAAATATGCTGGACCATGAGCAGTTCTTC,CASSSNMLDHEQFF
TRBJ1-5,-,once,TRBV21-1,TGTGCCAGCAGCAAAGGAGAAGGGGACACTAGCAATCAGCCCCAGCATTTT,CASSKGEGDTSNQPQHF
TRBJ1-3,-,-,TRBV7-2,TGTGCCAGCAGCTCTGGAGGGGGGCGGCGTGGAAACACCATATATTTT,CASSSGGGRRGNTIYF
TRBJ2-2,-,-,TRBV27,TGTGCCAGCTCCTATCGAGGGGACACCGGGGAGCTGTTTTTT,CASSYRGDTGELFF
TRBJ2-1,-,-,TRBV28,TGTGCCAGCACCCCTGGGTTCGGCCTCTCGTTCTTC,CASTPGFGLSFF
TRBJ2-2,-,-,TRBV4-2,TGTGCCAGCAGCCAAGTGAGGACCCTGAACACCGGGGAGCTGTTTTTT,CASSQVRTLNTGELFF
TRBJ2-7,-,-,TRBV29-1,TGCAGCGTCGAAAGGGCCTACGAGCAGTACTTC,CSVERAYEQYF
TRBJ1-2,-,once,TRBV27,TGTGCCACCGGTATAAAAGGACCGGCGTTTAACTATGGCTACACCTTC,CATGIKGPAFNYGYTF
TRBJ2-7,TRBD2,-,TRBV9,TGTGCCAGTTCTACACTAGCGAGAGACTACGAGCAGTACTTC,CASSTLARDYEQYF
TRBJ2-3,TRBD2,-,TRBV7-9,TGTGCCAGCAGCTTAGATGGCGTAGCGGGAGGGGGCACAGATACGCAGTATTTT,CASSLDGVAGGGTDTQYF
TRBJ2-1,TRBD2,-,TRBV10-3,TGTGCCATCAGTGAGGGACTAGCGGGAGGGCCTTATGAGCAGTTCTTC,CAISEGLAGGPYEQFF
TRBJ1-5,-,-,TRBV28,TGTGCCAGCAGACCGGGCCAATATAGCAATCAGCCCCAGCATTTT,CASRPGQYSNQPQHF